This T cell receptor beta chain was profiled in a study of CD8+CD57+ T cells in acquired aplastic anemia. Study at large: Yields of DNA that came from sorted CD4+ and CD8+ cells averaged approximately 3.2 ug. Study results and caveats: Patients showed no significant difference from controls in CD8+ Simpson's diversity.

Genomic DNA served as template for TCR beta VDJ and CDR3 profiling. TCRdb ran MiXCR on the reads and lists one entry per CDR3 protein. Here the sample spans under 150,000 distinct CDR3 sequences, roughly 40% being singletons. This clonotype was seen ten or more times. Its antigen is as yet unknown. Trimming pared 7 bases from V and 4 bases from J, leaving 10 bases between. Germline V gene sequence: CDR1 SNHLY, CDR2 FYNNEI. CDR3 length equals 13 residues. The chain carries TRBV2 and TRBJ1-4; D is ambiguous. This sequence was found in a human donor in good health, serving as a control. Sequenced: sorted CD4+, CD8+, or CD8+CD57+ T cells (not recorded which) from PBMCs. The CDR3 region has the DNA TGTGCCAGCACTAGAAGGCGTAATGAAAAACTGTTTTTT. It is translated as CASTRRRNEKLFF.